The 21 T cell receptor beta chains in this list originate from one sample, sequenced in a study of vaccination and CD4 T cells after COVID-19 (dated by TCRdb to the early 2020s). The treatment or condition label on this specimen signifies: approximately nine-day PBMC culture with coronavirus spike peptide pools or control peptides (ViraFEST assay). These receptors' targets are unknown. Libraries were made using PCR. Sequenced using an Illumina iSeq 100. At the Johns Hopkins FTIC core, DNA from the cultured CD4+ T cells underwent TCR sequencing with the Oncomine TCR Beta short-read assay. The raw public data were reprocessed by TCRdb itself: fastp quality trimming at Q25, MiXCR clonotype calling, in-frame beta chains only. All rows with the same CDR3 protein become a single entry with the most common DNA and genes. This sample lists a few thousand distinct CDR3 sequences; more than 25% were detected once. The ten most abundant clones make up about a third of the sample.

Sequencing was done on a sample of CD4+ T cells from blood, cultured in vitro. The source of these receptors is a human donor who had recovered from COVID-19.

By its share, this clonotype is large (0.1 to 1%). J is TRBJ1-1 and V is TRBV6-5; possibly TRBD1 for D (5 bases). Trimming stripped 4 bases from V and 4 bases from J, with 7 bases between. Germline V gives CDR1 MNHEY, CDR2 SVGAGI. The CDR3 has 12 amino acids. CDR3 region: CASSFGGTEAFF. The CDR3 DNA follows: TGTGCCAGCAGTTTCGGGGGCACTGAAGCTTTCTTT.

This clonotype has a handful of counts. The chain couples TRBV12-3 or TRBV12-4 to TRBJ1-5, with 7 bases identical to TRBD1. The CDR3 loop spans 13 amino acids. V gave up 4 bases and J gave up 10 bases; unmatched junction bases: 7. The CDR3, as DNA: TGTGCCAGCAGTTCCTTACAGGGGACCCCCCAGCATTTT. Protein: CASSSLQGTPQHF.

This clonotype is termed large. The DNA of the CDR3 is TGTGCCAGCAGACTCGGGACAGAGAATTGGTCCCTCCACTTT. It is translated as CASRLGTENWSLHF. The chain employs TRBV2 and TRBJ1-6; 7 bases fit TRBD1. The germline gives CDR1 SNHLY, CDR2 FYNNEI. The CDR3 loop spans 14 amino acids. V lost 6 bases to trimming and J lost 14 bases; unmatched junction nucleotides: 13. The full variable domain, its missing parts supplied by reference TRBV2 and TRBJ1-6, is EPEVTQTPSHQVTQMGQEVILRCVPISNHLYFYWYRQILGQKVEFLVSFYNNEISEKSEIFDDQFSVERPDGSNFTLKIRSTKLEDSAMYFCASRLGTENWSLHFGNGTRLTVT.

The chain is built from TRBV12-3 or TRBV12-4 and TRBJ1-5; TRBD1 might be the D (6 bases). With 6 bases removed from V and 1 base from J, the gap between germline ends came to 10 bases. CDR3 length: 14 amino acids. The CDR3 reads CASSKGQSNQPQHF. Written as DNA, the CDR3 is TGTGCCAGCAGCAAAGGACAGAGCAATCAGCCCCAGCATTTT.

This clonotype is medium-sized by share. The chain combines TRBV12-5 with TRBJ2-1; a possible D gene is TRBD2 (7 bases). Germline CDR1 LGHNT, CDR2 FRNRAP. V dropped 4 bases and J dropped 3 bases, with 16 bases sitting between them. The CDR3 is 16 residues long. CDR3 in amino acids: CASGWGGGAYYNEQFF. In DNA form, the CDR3 reads TGTGCTAGTGGTTGGGGGGGGGGGGCTTACTACAATGAGCAGTTCTTC.

This clonotype has more than one count but fewer than ten. The chain is built from TRBV29-1 and TRBJ1-2, with D possibly matching TRBD1 (6 bases). CDR1 is SQVTM and CDR2 is ANQGSEA in the germline V gene. The CDR3 runs 14 residues. V was shortened by 2 bases and J by 0 bases, with 10 bases between the two germline ends. The CDR3 loop is CSVEPGHPNYGYTF. As DNA, the CDR3 is TGCAGCGTTGAACCGGGACACCCTAACTATGGCTACACCTTC.

A few counts support this clonotype. The chain is built from TRBV30 and TRBJ1-2; no reliable D call. The V end lost 5 bases, the J end lost 5 bases, and 18 bases lay between the germline ends. The length of the CDR3 is 14 residues. Germline lookup yields CDR1 GTSNPN and CDR2 SVGIG (reference sequence). The CDR3 loop reads CAWLHGRGIYGYTF. The CDR3 bases are TGTGCCTGGCTCCACGGACGGGGAATTTATGGCTACACCTTC. The variable domain in full, completed from reference TRBV30 and TRBJ1-2, reads SQTIHQWPATLVQPVGSPLSLECTVEGTSNPNLYWYRQAAGRGLQLLFYSVGIGQISSEVPQNLSASRPQDRQFILSSKKLLLSDSGFYLCAWLHGRGIYGYTFGSGTRLTVV.

V and J are TRBV12-3 or TRBV12-4 and TRBJ2-5; 7 positions match TRBD2. The CDR3 has 14 amino acids. The V and J ends lost 5 bases and 5 bases, in that order; junction bases with no gene match: 8. The CDR3 nucleotides read TGTGCCAGCAGTGCCGGGACTACCTCGGAGACCCAGTACTTC. Protein sequence: CASSAGTTSETQYF.

This clonotype was detected a few times. This rearrangement joins TRBV20-1 to TRBJ2-3; TRBD2 agrees at 8 bases. Germline lookup yields CDR1 DFQATT and CDR2 SNEGSKA (reference sequence). This CDR3 is 12 amino acids long. V shed 3 bases, J shed 4 bases, and the junction held 0 bases outside the gene matches. The CDR3 protein is CSASGGADTQYF. CDR3 coding DNA: TGCAGTGCTAGCGGGGGGGCAGATACGCAGTATTTT.

The V call is TRBV7-6, the J call TRBJ2-2; TRBD2 matches 7 bases. V shed 2 bases and J 0 bases; nucleotides not matched to a gene: 15. The CDR3 sequence is 20 residues long. CDR1 SGHVS and CDR2 FNYEAQ come from the germline V gene. In nucleotides, the CDR3 is TGTGCCAGCAGCTTATACCCCCGGGGGGTTACCTCTCCGAACACCGGGGAGCTGTTTTTT. It specifies CASSLYPRGVTSPNTGELFF.

The chain recombines TRBV6-1 with TRBJ2-3, with 8 bases that match TRBD1. V shed 6 bases and J 4 bases; nucleotides not matched to a gene: 6. The germline V gene encodes CDR1 MNHNS and CDR2 SASEGT. The CDR3 has 14 residues. In DNA form, the CDR3 reads TGTGCCAGCAGGGATGACAGGGGCGCAGATACGCAGTATTTT. It codes for CASRDDRGADTQYF.

This clonotype occurred a few times. The chain carries TRBV19 and TRBJ1-5; a possible D gene is TRBD1 (5 bases). Trimming removed 7 bases at V and 7 bases at J, with 14 bases between. CDR1 and CDR2 (germline): LNHDA, SQIVND (reference sequence). The CDR3 contains 13 residues. CDR3 sequence: CASTTGPRQPQHF. CDR3 coding DNA: TGTGCCAGTACTACGGGGCCCCGGCAGCCCCAGCATTTT.

In this sample, this clonotype turned up a few times. The chain uses TRBV6-5 and TRBJ2-1, with D possibly TRBD2 on 7 matching bases. The CDR3 has 16 amino acids. Trimming removed 0 bases at V and 4 bases at J, with 13 bases between. Germline V gives CDR1 MNHEY, CDR2 SVGAGI. Here the CDR3 reads CASSYSGGGAYNEQFF. Written as DNA, the CDR3 is TGTGCCAGCAGTTACTCGGGTGGGGGGGCGTACAATGAGCAGTTCTTC.

The chain joins TRBV5-4 to TRBJ2-7; no clear D. V lost 0 bases to trimming and J lost 1 base, with 5 bases between them. Germline loops: CDR1 SGHNT, CDR2 YYREEE (reference sequence). CDR3 length equals 13 residues. The CDR3 region is CASSLVGSYEQYF. For the CDR3, the DNA is TGTGCCAGCAGCTTGGTCGGATCCTACGAGCAGTACTTC.

The chain recombines TRBV6-1 with TRBJ2-4, with unresolved D. The CDR3 covers 17 residues. Germline assignment: CDR1 MNHNS and CDR2 SASEGT. V lost 6 bases to trimming and J lost 0 bases, with 18 bases between them. The CDR3 DNA is TGTGCCAGCAGCCCCCTGTCCACTAACGCAGCCAAAAACATTCAGTACTTC. Amino acids: CASSPLSTNAAKNIQYF.

J is TRBJ2-1 and V is TRBV20-1, with 9 bases aligning to TRBD2. CDR1 and CDR2 (germline): DFQATT, SNEGSKA (reference sequence). The V gene end was trimmed by 7 bases and the J gene end by 4 bases; junction bases not matched to a gene: 11. The CDR3 length is 15 residues. This chain's CDR3 is CSVSPPGLAYNEQFF. CDR3 bases: TGCAGTGTTTCCCCTCCGGGACTAGCTTACAATGAGCAGTTCTTC.

This clonotype showed up just once. The rearrangement uses TRBV20-1 and TRBJ2-7; TRBD1 matches 9 bases. CDR3 length: 15 residues. After removal of 6 bases from V and 2 bases from J, the junction contained 11 bases not matched to a gene. CDR1 is DFQATT, CDR2 SNEGSKA, per germline (reference sequence). The CDR3 DNA sequence: TGCAGTGCCATCACCGGGACAGGGTTTGCCTACGAGCAGTACTTC. Translation: CSAITGTGFAYEQYF.

The chain uses TRBV19 and TRBJ2-7; D is ambiguous. CDR3 size: 14 residues. With 1 base removed from V and 2 bases from J, the gap between germline ends came to 9 bases. CDR1 and CDR2 (germline): LNHDA, SQIVND (reference sequence). The CDR3 region is CASSIGVGTYEQYF. In nucleotides, the CDR3 is TGTGCCAGTAGTATAGGGGTCGGCACCTACGAGCAGTACTTC.

J is TRBJ2-1 and V is TRBV29-1; 10 bases are a match to TRBD2. There are 13 residues in the CDR3. V was pared by 6 bases and J by 2 bases, with 1 base of the junction left unmatched. CDR1 SQVTM and CDR2 ANQGSEA come from the germline V gene. CDR3 DNA: TGCAGCGTAACTAGCGGGGCCTACAATGAGCAGTTCTTC. This codes for CSVTSGAYNEQFF.

This clonotype occurred a few times. The J gene is TRBJ1-5, the V gene TRBV7-8; D is undetermined. Trimming took 1 base from V and 9 from J, leaving 10 bases between them. The germline CDR1 and CDR2 sequences are SGHVS and FQNEAQ. This CDR3 region has 13 residues. The CDR3 here is CASSLERWRPQHF. CDR3 bases: TGTGCCAGCAGCTTAGAACGGTGGAGGCCCCAGCATTTT.

The chain joins TRBV6-1 to TRBJ1-4; 7 bases fit TRBD1. Germline V CDR1 and CDR2: MNHNS, SASEGT. CDR3 length equals 14 residues. The J segment lost 8 bases and the V segment lost 5 bases, leaving 8 bases of the junction unmatched. The CDR3 DNA reads TGTGCCAGCAGTCTGAGAGGGGGCGGCGAAAAACTGTTTTTT. It encodes CASSLRGGGEKLFF.